A single sample is the source of the 2 T cell receptor beta chains below, sequenced in a study of human T cells and chemical hapten exposure listed by TCRdb under 2021. Library prep was done by RACE. TCRdb names NextSeq 500 as the instrument used. TCRdb trimmed the raw reads at Q25, called clones with MiXCR and kept productive beta chains. All rows with the same CDR3 protein become a single entry with the most common DNA and genes. Within this sample are under 75,000 distinct CDR3 sequences, with 8.5% of them counted one time only. The ten largest clones take up roughly 3% of the sample. According to the study, the label for this sample's time point signals: patch test 2, 6 weeks after DPC sensitization. What the treatment or condition label conveys for this sample: therapeutic diphenylcyclopropenone sensitization with weekly scalp DPC. The sample in question was whole blood, obtained in connection with sensitization to the hapten diphenylcyclopropenone (DPC). These receptors all stem from a woman aged 45-65 years with alopecia areata. Some clones in this sample may be carry-over from other donors' samples.

This clonotype was picked up many times. This chain links TRBV5-1 with TRBJ1-2; 9 bases line up with TRBD1. The CDR3 covers 14 residues. Germline V lookup: CDR1 SGHRS, CDR2 YFSETQ. V gave up 0 bases and J gave up 7 bases; unmatched junction bases: 4. CDR3 protein: CASSLVGQGGGYTF. The CDR3 DNA follows: TGCGCCAGCAGCTTGGTGGGACAGGGAGGTGGCTACACCTTC.

This clonotype has just a few counts. The chain is built from TRBV3-1 and TRBJ1-2, with D unclear. The germline gives CDR1 LGHDT, CDR2 YNNKEL (reference sequence). The CDR3 is made up of 14 amino acids. V gave up 1 base and J gave up 3 bases, with 9 bases separating them. CDR3: CASSQGGSYYGYTF. Written as DNA, the CDR3 is TGTGCCAGCAGCCAAGGAGGGTCTTACTATGGCTACACCTTC.